One and the same sample provided the 28 T cell receptor beta chains below, sequenced in a study of shared clonotypes between healthy human individuals. Libraries were prepared by immunoSEQ multiplex PCR; TCRdb keeps only in-frame clonotypes and omits some of them. The table records some 1.4 million clones, around 97% of them present only once. The sequenced sample consisted of naive CD4+ T cells sorted from blood. Subset specified: CD45RA+ positively selected. The receptors were sampled from a young man in good health.

This chain uses TRBV2 with TRBJ2-7; 7 bases line up with TRBD1. CDR1 and CDR2 (germline): SNHLY, FYNNEI. The CDR3 consists of 15 residues. With V trimmed by 4 bases and J by 0 bases, 6 bases remained unmatched. This CDR3 reads CASSGTGRNSYEQYF. The CDR3 nucleotides are TGTGCCAGCAGTGGGACAGGTCGAAACTCCTACGAGCAGTACTTC.

Turning to this clone: The sample holds other DNA sequences that translate to the same CDR3. The chain employs TRBV6-5 and TRBJ2-5; the D call may be TRBD1 or TRBD2 (5 bases each). V lost 6 bases and J lost 1, with 9 bases in between. This CDR3 region has 13 residues. CDR1 is MNHEY, CDR2 SVGAGI, per germline. CDR3 sequence reads: CASRRGVQETQYF. The CDR3 coding sequence is TGTGCCAGCAGGCGAGGGGTCCAAGAGACCCAGTACTTC.

The chain carries TRBV2 and TRBJ2-5; D gene uncertain. The CDR3 contains 9 residues. Germline V gene data show CDR1 as SNHLY and CDR2 as FYNNEI. The V and J ends lost 9 bases and 5 bases respectively, with 4 bases between them. CDR3 DNA: TGTGCCAGTAGGGAGACCCAGTACTTC. Its protein is CASRETQYF.

The chain recombines TRBV5-6 with TRBJ2-2, with 7 bases lining up with TRBD1. There are 15 residues in the CDR3. J gave up 4 bases and V 1 base, and 4 bases lay outside the gene matches. From germline, CDR1 is SGHDT and CDR2 YYEEEE. This CDR3 reads CASSLRGGRTGELFF. In DNA form, the CDR3 reads TGTGCCAGCAGCTTGAGAGGGGGCCGCACCGGGGAGCTGTTTTTT.

The genes are TRBV7-2 and TRBJ2-7; either TRBD1 or TRBD2 may supply D (5 bases each). V lost 5 bases and J 4 bases, leaving 18 bases between the germline ends. Per germline, CDR1 SGHTA and CDR2 FQGNSA. The CDR3 has 15 residues. Here the CDR3 reads CASSGRDATSYEQYF. As DNA, the CDR3 is TGTGCCAGCAGCGGCCGGGACGCGACCTCTTACGAGCAGTACTTC. Full variable domain (missing parts from reference TRBV7-2 and TRBJ2-7): GAGVSQSPSNKVTEKGKDVELRCDPISGHTALYWYRQSLGQGLEFLIYFQGNSAPDKSGLPSDRFSAERTGGSVSTLTIQRTQQEDSAVYLCASSGRDATSYEQYFGPGTRLTVT.

The J gene is TRBJ2-3, the V gene TRBV7-2; 8 bases are a match to TRBD1. The V gene's germline CDR1 is SGHTA and CDR2 FQGNSA. The CDR3 has 14 amino acids. Germline trimming cut 5 bases from V and 10 bases from J; bases unmatched to any gene: 11. CDR3 protein: CASSQIRQGTAQYF. The DNA of the CDR3 is TGTGCCAGCAGCCAGATACGACAGGGGACGGCGCAGTATTTT.

The chain recombines TRBV6-1 with TRBJ2-7; D is possibly TRBD1 (5 bases). Germline lookup yields CDR1 MNHNS and CDR2 SASEGT. This CDR3 contains 11 residues. Deletions cut 8 bases from V and 2 bases from J, with 7 bases between. CDR3 residues: CASDRPYEQYF. DNA of the CDR3: TGTGCCAGCGACAGACCCTACGAGCAGTACTTC.

The chain recombines TRBV7-2 with TRBJ1-1, with D possibly TRBD1 on 5 matching bases. CDR3 length equals 15 residues. The V gene lost 1 base and the J gene lost 4 bases, with 13 bases spanning the gap. CDR1 SGHTA and CDR2 FQGNSA come from the germline V gene. DNA of the CDR3: TGTGCCAGCAGCTTAGGGGGACTGGGAAGCACTGAAGCTTTCTTT. This gives the protein CASSLGGLGSTEAFF.

The J gene is TRBJ2-5, the V gene TRBV15, with D perhaps TRBD2 (6 bases). V lost 0 bases and J 3 bases, leaving 11 bases between the germline ends. The CDR3 extends over 15 amino acids. Germline V gene lookup returns CDR1 LNHNV and CDR2 YYDKDF (reference sequence). The CDR3 nucleotides read TGTGCCACCAGCAGAGATTTCGGGAGAGAAGAGACCCAGTACTTC. Its translation: CATSRDFGREETQYF.

V and J are TRBV7-2 and TRBJ2-1, with D possibly TRBD2 on 6 matching bases. Germline lookup yields CDR1 SGHTA and CDR2 FQGNSA. The V end was cut by 7 bases, the J end by 6 bases, with 16 bases between. This CDR3 has 14 residues. CDR3 residues: CASKTVGGSNEQFF. DNA for the CDR3: TGTGCCAGCAAAACTGTGGGGGGAAGCAATGAGCAGTTCTTC. The full variable domain, in which reference TRBV7-2 and TRBJ2-1 provide the parts outside the CDR3, is GAGVSQSPSNKVTEKGKDVELRCDPISGHTALYWYRQSLGQGLEFLIYFQGNSAPDKSGLPSDRFSAERTGGSVSTLTIQRTQQEDSAVYLCASKTVGGSNEQFFGPGTRLTVL.

The chain couples TRBV7-9 to TRBJ2-1, with a possible D match to TRBD2 (6 bases). V gave up 1 base and J gave up 4 bases, with 11 bases separating them. The CDR3 has 15 amino acids. CDR1 SEHNR and CDR2 FQNEAQ come from the germline V gene (reference sequence). The CDR3 region is CASSLGETRYNEQFF. The CDR3 nucleotides are TGTGCCAGCAGCTTAGGAGAGACTAGATACAATGAGCAGTTCTTC.

The chain has TRBV5-8 and TRBJ2-1, with D perhaps matching TRBD2 (7 bases). V was pared by 5 bases and J by 15 bases, with 24 bases between. The CDR3 spans 14 residues. From germline, CDR1 is SGHTS and CDR2 YDEGEE. The CDR3 nucleotides read TGTGCCAGCAGGTCCTCTGGGGGGGGGCTAGTGTCGTTCTTC. This translates into CASRSSGGGLVSFF.

This chain uses TRBV10-3 with TRBJ2-1; a weak D match, TRBD2 (6 bases). CDR1 and CDR2 (germline): ENHRY, SYGVKD. Trimming removed 2 bases at V and 7 bases at J, with 18 bases between. The CDR3 extends over 16 amino acids. The CDR3 spells CAISEPSSAAGNEQFF. CDR3 nucleotides: TGTGCCATCAGTGAGCCCTCTAGCGCCGCGGGGAATGAGCAGTTCTTC.

The J gene is TRBJ2-1, the V gene TRBV6-4, with 11 bases that match TRBD2. This CDR3 is built from 15 residues. The junction had 9 bases not matched to a gene; V was cut back by 4 bases and J by 10 bases. The germline CDR1 and CDR2 sequences are MRHNA and SNTAGT. The chain's CDR3 is CASSAKTSGIGEQFF. The CDR3, as DNA: TGTGCCAGCAGTGCCAAGACTAGCGGGATCGGGGAGCAGTTCTTC.

The rearrangement uses TRBV5-1 and TRBJ2-7, with D maybe TRBD1 (7 bases). Germline V gene sequence: CDR1 SGHRS, CDR2 YFSETQ. The CDR3 extends over 14 amino acids. Trimming removed 6 bases from V and 0 bases from J, with 13 bases in between. The CDR3 protein is CASTGGGSSYEQYF. The CDR3 region has the DNA TGCGCCAGCACAGGGGGAGGATCCTCCTACGAGCAGTACTTC.

This rearrangement joins TRBV11-3 to TRBJ2-7; D call uncertain. Per the germline V gene, CDR1 is SGHNT and CDR2 is YENEEA. The CDR3 spans 15 residues. Trimming removed 1 base from V and 3 bases from J, with 13 bases in between. The CDR3 loop reads CASSLVIFRVYEQYF. CDR3 bases: TGTGCCAGCAGCTTAGTAATATTTCGGGTCTACGAGCAGTACTTC.

CDR3 in amino acids: CASSLSGGNEKLFF. CDR3 DNA: TGTGCCAGCAGTTTATCGGGGGGTAATGAAAAACTGTTTTTT. This rearrangement joins TRBV28 to TRBJ1-4; D possibly corresponds to TRBD1 (5 bases). V shed 1 base and J shed 4 bases, with 7 bases lying between them. The CDR3 is 14 amino acids. The germline V gene has CDR1 MDHEN and CDR2 SYDVKM. The full variable domain, completed using reference TRBV28 and TRBJ1-4, is DVKVTQSSRYLVKRTGEKVFLECVQDMDHENMFWYRQDPGLGLRLIYFSYDVKMKEKGDIPEGYSVSREKKERFSLILESASTNQTSMYLCASSLSGGNEKLFFGSGTQLSVL.

CDR3 loop: CASSRFDGRSSYNEQFF. The CDR3 nucleotides read TGTGCCAGCAGCCGTTTTGACGGGAGGTCCTCCTACAATGAGCAGTTCTTC. The chain couples TRBV7-2 to TRBJ2-1, with TRBD2 matching 7 bases. V lost 5 bases, J lost 0 bases, and 10 bases stayed unmatched. Germline assignment: CDR1 SGHTA and CDR2 FQGNSA. CDR3 length: 17 residues.

The gene calls are TRBV5-4 and TRBJ2-1; tentatively, D is TRBD1 or TRBD2 (5 bases each). V was clipped by 0 bases and J by 9 bases, with 22 bases between them. Germline values: CDR1 SGHNT, CDR2 YYREEE (reference sequence). The CDR3 runs to 17 residues. The CDR3: CASSLGLGTGTASEQFF. CDR3 in DNA: TGTGCCAGCAGCTTGGGGCTAGGGACGGGCACTGCGAGTGAGCAGTTCTTC.

J is TRBJ1-2 and V is TRBV11-2; 10 bases fit TRBD1. CDR1 SGHAT and CDR2 FQNNGV come from the germline V gene. The CDR3 is 16 residues long. After removal of 6 bases from V and 4 bases from J, the junction contained 11 bases not matched to a gene. CDR3 nucleotides: TGTGCCAGCAGGAATTATCGACAGGGGGCTACCTATGGCTACACCTTC. As protein: CASRNYRQGATYGYTF.

The CDR3 DNA sequence: TGTGCCAGCTCACCGGTACAGGGCAATGAGCAGTTCTTC. Amino acid sequence: CASSPVQGNEQFF. V usage is TRBV18 and J usage is TRBJ2-1, with TRBD1 as a possible D gene (6 bases). The germline V gene has CDR1 KGHSH and CDR2 LQKENI. The CDR3 runs to 13 residues. V dropped 3 bases and J dropped 6 bases, with 9 bases sitting between them.

As concerns this clone: This sample includes further DNA sequences coding for the same CDR3. The V gene is TRBV11-2, the J gene TRBJ2-7; TRBD1 agrees at 8 bases. Germline CDR1 reads SGHAT; CDR2 reads FQNNGV. The CDR3 extends over 14 amino acids. V lost 5 bases and J lost 2; bases outside the gene matches: 5. The CDR3 reads CASSPQQGAYEQYF. The DNA of the CDR3 is TGTGCCAGCAGCCCCCAACAGGGGGCCTACGAGCAGTACTTC. The entire variable domain, with the rest obtained from reference TRBV11-2 and TRBJ2-7, is as follows: EAGVAQSPRYKIIEKRQSVAFWCNPISGHATLYWYQQILGQGPKLLIQFQNNGVVDDSQLPKDRFSAERLKGVDSTLKIQPAKLEDSAVYLCASSPQQGAYEQYFGPGTRLTVT.

This rearrangement joins TRBV7-9 to TRBJ1-5; 8 bases line up with TRBD1. The CDR3 is 17 residues long. Unmatched junction bases numbered 9, after V lost 5 bases and J lost 0 bases. CDR1 is SEHNR, CDR2 FQNEAQ, per germline (reference sequence). DNA of the CDR3: TGTGCCAGCAGCACTCGACAGGGGCTTGATAGCAATCAGCCCCAGCATTTT. Residues: CASSTRQGLDSNQPQHF. The full variable domain, completed using reference TRBV7-9 and TRBJ1-5, is DTGVSQNPRHKITKRGQNVTFRCDPISEHNRLYWYRQTLGQGPEFLTYFQNEAQLEKSRLLSDRFSAERPKGSFSTLEIQRTEQGDSAMYLCASSTRQGLDSNQPQHFGDGTRLSIL.

CDR3 sequence (DNA): TGTGCCATTGGGGGCGGGCACACTGAAGCTTTCTTT. This translates into CAIGGGHTEAFF. This sequence joins TRBV28 and TRBJ1-1, with D maybe TRBD1 (6 bases). Germline lookup yields CDR1 MDHEN and CDR2 SYDVKM. The CDR3 is made up of 12 amino acids. Trimming took 10 bases from V and 3 from J, leaving 12 bases between them.

The chain joins TRBV27 to TRBJ2-3; D is possibly TRBD2 (5 bases). The V end was cut by 8 bases, the J end by 5 bases, with 20 bases between. Germline V gene lookup returns CDR1 MNHEY and CDR2 SMNVEV (reference sequence). The CDR3 length is 15 residues. Here the CDR3 reads CASGRGGSPIDTQYF. CDR3 DNA sequence: TGTGCCAGCGGTAGAGGCGGGTCCCCCATAGATACGCAGTATTTT.

The chain is built from TRBV9 and TRBJ2-2; 10 nucleotides align to TRBD2. Germline V gene data show CDR1 as SGDLS and CDR2 as YYNGEE. CDR3 length: 15 residues. The junction had 7 bases not matched to a gene; V was cut back by 5 bases and J by 6 bases. The CDR3 reads CASRRTGTSAGELFF. CDR3 DNA: TGTGCCAGCAGACGGACCGGGACTAGCGCCGGGGAGCTGTTTTTT. The variable domain in full, completed from reference TRBV9 and TRBJ2-2, reads DSGVTQTPKHLITATGQRVTLRCSPRSGDLSVYWYQQSLDQGLQFLIQYYNGEERAKGNILERFSAQQFPDLHSELNLSSLELGDSALYFCASRRTGTSAGELFFGEGSRLTVL.

The chain carries TRBV18 and TRBJ1-1, with D unclear. There are 14 residues in the CDR3. V was shortened by 4 bases and J by 5 bases, with 14 bases between the two germline ends. Germline V lookup: CDR1 KGHSH, CDR2 LQKENI. DNA for the CDR3: TGTGCCAGCTCACAGAACGGGGTAAAGACTGAAGCTTTCTTT. Protein: CASSQNGVKTEAFF.

The chain uses TRBV7-8 and TRBJ2-7; D is undetermined. This CDR3 is built from 16 residues. Trimming shortened V by 2 bases and J by 2 bases, and 16 bases separated the two germline ends. Germline V gene lookup returns CDR1 SGHVS and CDR2 FQNEAQ. The DNA of the CDR3 is TGTGCCAGCAGCTTATCCTTAAGTCTTAAGGCCTACGAGCAGTACTTC. Translating it yields CASSLSLSLKAYEQYF.